This TCR beta chain was identified in a study of CD8+ T cells in alopecia areata. As the sequencing template, cDNA was produced by extracting RNA and reverse transcribing it. Measured with immunoSEQ multiplex PCR; TCRdb has only the in-frame clones, and not every one. Among around 190,000 clones listed, 50% to 70% were seen once. Treatment indicated: oral pan-JAK inhibitor, 5-10 mg twice daily. The V gene's germline CDR1 is SQVTM and CDR2 ANQGSEA. This CDR3 contains 12 residues. V lost 5 bases and J lost 6, with 13 bases in between. The rearrangement links TRBV29-1 to TRBJ1-2, with unresolved D. The sequencing used CD4+ T cells sorted from blood, collected at roughly week 49, from a patient treated with tofacitinib. The TCR comes from a human donor with alopecia areata. This chain's CDR3 is CSVPRTENGYTF. The CDR3 DNA reads as TGCAGCGTTCCCCGGACGGAGAATGGCTACACCTTC.